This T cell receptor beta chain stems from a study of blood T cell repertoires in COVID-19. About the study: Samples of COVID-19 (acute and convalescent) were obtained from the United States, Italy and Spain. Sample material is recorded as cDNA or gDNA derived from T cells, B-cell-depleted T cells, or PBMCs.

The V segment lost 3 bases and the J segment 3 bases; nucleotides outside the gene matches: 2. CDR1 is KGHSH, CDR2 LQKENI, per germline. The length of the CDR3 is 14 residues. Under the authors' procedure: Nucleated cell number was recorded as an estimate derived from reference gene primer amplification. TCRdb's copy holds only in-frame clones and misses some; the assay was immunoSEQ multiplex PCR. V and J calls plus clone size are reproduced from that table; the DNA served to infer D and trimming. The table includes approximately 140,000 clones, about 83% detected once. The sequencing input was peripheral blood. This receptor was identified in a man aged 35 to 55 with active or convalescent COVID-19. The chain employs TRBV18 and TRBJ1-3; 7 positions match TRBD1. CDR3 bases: TGTGCCAGCTCACCTGACAGGGTTGGAAACACCATATATTTT. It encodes CASSPDRVGNTIYF.